This T cell receptor (beta chain) was obtained from a study of T-cell memory formation after mild COVID-19. Overall study context: In these data, TCR clusters were largely donor specific. Study-wide findings and caveats: Detection of some responders pre-infection suggested pre-existing cross-reactive memory T cells participated.

As concerns this clonotype: Its antigen remains unidentified.

TCRdb re-called the 5' RACE reads with MiXCR, one entry per CDR3 protein. The sample records around 390,000 distinct CDR3 sequences, 16% being singletons. The material sequenced was PBMCs or a T cell subset sorted from them (not recorded which). The receptor was derived from a man aged 18 to 29 who had mild COVID-19 (a few samples of this study predate the infection). Cell type and time point are not known.

DNA for the CDR3: TGTGCCAGCAACCCCGGACTAGCCTTCGGAGTAGGCTCCTACAATGAGCAGTTCTTC. Its protein product is CASNPGLAFGVGSYNEQFF. The V gene is TRBV7-9, the J gene TRBJ2-1; 8 bases line up with TRBD2. Germline CDR1 is SEHNR and CDR2 is FQNEAQ (reference sequence). V shed 7 bases and J 0 bases; nucleotides not matched to a gene: 17. This CDR3 region has 19 residues.